The clone carrying this T cell receptor (beta chain) was seen once. The antigen is not known. Cultured CD4+ T cells had their DNA profiled by the Oncomine TCR Beta short-read assay. MiXCR, run by TCRdb on the PCR reads, gives a single entry per CDR3 protein. The sample consists of more than 9,500 distinct CDR3 sequences, over 60% of them appearing once. This entry is derived from a study of vaccination and CD4 T cells after COVID-19. Turning to the study itself: Six males and four females, two Hispanic, made up the convalescents.

The CDR3 is 15 amino acids. V dropped 0 bases and J dropped 4; count of bases not matched to a gene: 5. The germline gives CDR1 LNHDA, CDR2 SQIVND (reference sequence). Documented treatment: approximately 9-day PBMC culture with coronavirus spike peptide pools or control peptides (ViraFEST assay). V gene TRBV19 combines with J gene TRBJ1-1, with 7 bases lining up with TRBD1. This receptor was obtained from a human donor who had recovered from COVID-19. Sequenced sample: CD4+ T cells from blood, cultured in vitro. CDR3 in DNA: TGTGCCAGTAGTATAGACCAAGGGGGCACCACTGAAGCTTTCTTT. Its protein is CASSIDQGGTTEAFF.